This T cell receptor (beta chain) was documented in a study of immune evolution from preneoplasia to lung adenocarcinoma. In this sample, this clone turned up once. The antigen remains unidentified. V trimming: 5 bases; J trimming: 8 bases; junction bases outside the gene matches: 10. This CDR3 is built from 14 residues. The V gene's germline CDR1 is SGHDN and CDR2 FVKESK. Repertoires were generated with immunoSEQ multiplex PCR, while TCRdb's copy carries only in-frame clones and drops some. The sample shows more than 13,000 clones, 80% of them seen only once. Resections took place in Japan or China from the mid-2010s to the late 2010s. Each case's diagnosis was confirmed by two pathologists on H&E. Overall study results and limits: Top clone share appeared to fall from AAH through AIS, MIA, adenocarcinoma.

The chain joins TRBV14 to TRBJ2-7; 9 nucleotides agree with TRBD1. This receptor was obtained from a person in their 70s with lung adenocarcinoma. Sequenced input: FFPE minimally invasive lung adenocarcinoma tissue. In nucleotides, the CDR3 is TGTGCCAGCAGCTTCCAACAGGGGGCGAAAAAGCAGTACTTC. This codes for CASSFQQGAKKQYF.